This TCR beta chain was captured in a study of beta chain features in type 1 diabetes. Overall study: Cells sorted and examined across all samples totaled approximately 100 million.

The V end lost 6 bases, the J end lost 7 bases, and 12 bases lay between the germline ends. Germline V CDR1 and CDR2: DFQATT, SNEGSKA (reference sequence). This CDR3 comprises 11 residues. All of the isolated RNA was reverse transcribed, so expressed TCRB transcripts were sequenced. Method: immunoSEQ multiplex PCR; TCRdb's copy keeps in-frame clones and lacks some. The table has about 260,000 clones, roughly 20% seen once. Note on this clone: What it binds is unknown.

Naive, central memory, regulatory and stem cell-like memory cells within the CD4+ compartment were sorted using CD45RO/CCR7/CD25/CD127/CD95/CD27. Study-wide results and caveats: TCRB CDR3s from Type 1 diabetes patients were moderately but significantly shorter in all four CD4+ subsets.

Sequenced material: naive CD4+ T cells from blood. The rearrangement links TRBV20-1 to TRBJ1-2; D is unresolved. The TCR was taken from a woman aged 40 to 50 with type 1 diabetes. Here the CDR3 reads CSATEEAGYTF. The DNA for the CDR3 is TGCAGTGCGACCGAAGAGGCTGGCTACACCTTC.